The text below deals with one T cell receptor (beta chain). Its antigen is undetermined. This record belongs to a study of OX40 agonist ivuxolimab in advanced cancers. Study in general: An agonistic human IgG2 monoclonal antibody against OX40 (CD134) was given. Therapy given before enrollment (anti-PD-1, anti-PD-L1 or anti-CTLA-4) was allowed, and under 45% had some.

Deletions cut 1 base from V and 4 bases from J, with 7 bases between. The germline CDR1 and CDR2 sequences are SGHTA and FQGNSA. The CDR3 spans 13 residues. TCRdb's table, derived via immunoSEQ multiplex PCR, lists solely in-frame clones and lacks some. This table has fewer than 85,000 clones, approximately 90% appearing once. Notes on the study in general: Which antigen the expanded peripheral T cells recognized is unknown.

The sequenced sample was CD4+ or CD8+ T cells sorted from blood, obtained in a trial of the OX40 agonist ivuxolimab. The V call is TRBV7-2, the J call TRBJ1-2, with unresolved D. The sequence came from an adult with an advanced solid tumor such as melanoma, head and neck, liver or kidney cancer. CDR3 region: CASSLGLTYGYTF. The CDR3 DNA sequence: TGTGCCAGCAGCTTAGGTCTTACCTATGGCTACACCTTC.